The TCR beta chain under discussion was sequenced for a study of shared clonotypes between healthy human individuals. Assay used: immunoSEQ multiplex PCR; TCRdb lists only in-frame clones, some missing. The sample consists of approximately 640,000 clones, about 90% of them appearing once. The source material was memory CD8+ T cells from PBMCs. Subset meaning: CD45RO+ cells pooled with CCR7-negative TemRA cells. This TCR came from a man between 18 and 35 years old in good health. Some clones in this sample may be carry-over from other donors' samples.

The CDR3 nucleotides are TGTGCCAGCAGCTACATTGACAGGACTAACACCGGGGAGCTGTTTTTT. This gives the protein CASSYIDRTNTGELFF. The chain links TRBV27 to TRBJ2-2; tentative D call: TRBD1 (6 bases). The CDR3 sequence is 16 residues long. Germline assignment: CDR1 MNHEY and CDR2 SMNVEV (reference sequence). The germline V and J ends were trimmed by 6 bases and 2 bases, with 16 bases remaining between them.